A selection of T cell receptor beta chains follows, all from one sample in a study of CD8 T cells in Susac syndrome. TCRdb used MiXCR to reprocess the immunoSEQ multiplex PCR reads, holding one entry per CDR3 protein. The sample lists 100,000 to 150,000 distinct CDR3 sequences; roughly 96% were seen once. The source material was CD4+ T cells from PBMCs. Receptor source: a human donor in good health. CDR3s include the opening cysteine and the closing phenylalanine or tryptophan. The order of the fields is V gene, D gene, J gene, CDR3 length, clone size, CDR3 protein, CDR3 DNA. The D gene is left open where the match is weak. Clone size is shown for a subset of rows, as once, few, many or a class of expanded clone.

V: TRBV28; D: .; J: TRBJ1-1; length: 10; size: .; CDR3: CASRSSEAFF; DNA: TGTGCCAGCAGGTCTAGTGAAGCTTTCTTT
V: TRBV3-1; D: .; J: TRBJ2-7; length: 14; size: .; CDR3: CASRATGDSNEQYF; DNA: TGTGCCAGCAGAGCTACCGGGGACTCAAACGAGCAGTACTTC
V: TRBV7-2; D: TRBD2; J: TRBJ2-7; length: 13; size: .; CDR3: CASSSRGEYEQYF; DNA: TGTGCCAGCAGCTCCCGGGGGGAGTACGAGCAGTACTTC
V: TRBV7-9; D: TRBD1; J: TRBJ2-5; length: 12; size: .; CDR3: CASNNPGQRTYF; DNA: TGTGCCAGCAACAACCCGGGACAGCGAACTTACTTC
V: TRBV19; D: TRBD2; J: TRBJ2-1; length: 14; size: .; CDR3: CASSIGGSVNEQFF; DNA: TGTGCCAGTAGTATAGGCGGGAGCGTCAATGAGCAGTTCTTC
V: TRBV4-2; D: .; J: TRBJ2-6; length: 15; size: .; CDR3: CASSQDRGGANVLTF; DNA: TGTGCCAGCAGCCAAGATCGTGGTGGGGCCAACGTCCTGACTTTC
V: TRBV3-1; D: .; J: TRBJ1-4; length: 12; size: .; CDR3: CASSRLGEKLFF; DNA: TGTGCCAGCAGCCGTTTAGGGGAAAAACTGTTTTTT
V: TRBV29-1; D: .; J: TRBJ2-7; length: 13; size: once; CDR3: CSVDGTGSYEQYF; DNA: TGCAGCGTTGACGGGACGGGCTCCTACGAGCAGTACTTC
V: TRBV7-2; D: .; J: TRBJ2-5; length: 15; size: .; CDR3: CASSLYNRAQETQYF; DNA: TGTGCCAGCAGCTTGTACAACAGGGCCCAAGAGACCCAGTACTTC
V: TRBV3-1; D: .; J: TRBJ1-1; length: 13; size: .; CDR3: CASSQTWGTEAFF; DNA: TGTGCCAGCAGCCAGACCTGGGGAACTGAAGCTTTCTTT
V: TRBV7-2; D: TRBD1; J: TRBJ2-3; length: 15; size: once; CDR3: CASIRQGYQTDTQYF; DNA: TGTGCCAGCATCCGACAGGGGTACCAGACAGATACGCAGTATTTT
V: TRBV28; D: .; J: TRBJ2-7; length: 12; size: .; CDR3: CASSFRTGEEYF; DNA: TGTGCCAGCAGTTTTCGAACGGGTGAGGAGTACTTC
V: TRBV7-2; D: .; J: TRBJ2-1; length: 15; size: .; CDR3: CASSTGPSSYNEQFF; DNA: TGTGCCAGCAGCACCGGCCCCAGCTCCTACAATGAGCAGTTCTTC
V: TRBV19; D: .; J: TRBJ1-5; length: 13; size: .; CDR3: CASSRSLNQPQHF; DNA: TGTGCCAGTAGCCGCAGTCTCAATCAGCCCCAGCATTTT
V: TRBV14; D: .; J: TRBJ2-7; length: 13; size: .; CDR3: CASSQDSVSEQYF; DNA: TGTGCCAGCAGCCAAGATTCGGTTTCCGAGCAGTACTTC
V: TRBV5-1; D: .; J: TRBJ2-1; length: 12; size: .; CDR3: CASSRTLNEQFF; DNA: TGCGCCAGCAGCCGAACTCTTAATGAGCAGTTCTTC
V: TRBV4-1; D: TRBD2; J: TRBJ2-1; length: 13; size: .; CDR3: CAAGRQDYNEQFF; DNA: TGCGCAGCGGGACGGCAAGACTACAATGAGCAGTTCTTC
V: TRBV2; D: .; J: TRBJ2-4; length: 14; size: .; CDR3: CASSDGVTKNIQYF; DNA: TGTGCCAGCAGTGATGGGGTCACCAAAAACATTCAGTACTTC
V: TRBV29-1; D: .; J: TRBJ2-5; length: 12; size: .; CDR3: CSVGDSPETQYF; DNA: TGCAGCGTCGGGGACTCTCCGGAGACCCAGTACTTC
V: TRBV7-9; D: .; J: TRBJ2-7; length: 16; size: .; CDR3: CASSNQGNILAYEQYF; DNA: TGTGCCAGCAGCAACCAAGGGAACATACTTGCCTACGAGCAGTACTTC
V: TRBV28; D: .; J: TRBJ2-1; length: 14; size: .; CDR3: CAIRKGGDYNEQFF; DNA: TGTGCCATTAGAAAAGGCGGGGACTACAATGAGCAGTTCTTC
V: TRBV29-1; D: TRBD1; J: TRBJ1-1; length: 16; size: .; CDR3: CSVPNRGRFANTEAFF; DNA: TGCAGCGTCCCAAACAGGGGAAGGTTTGCGAACACTGAAGCTTTCTTT
V: TRBV10-2; D: .; J: TRBJ1-2; length: 15; size: .; CDR3: CASSTSTQGDYGYTF; DNA: TGCGCCAGCAGTACGAGCACACAGGGTGACTATGGCTACACCTTC